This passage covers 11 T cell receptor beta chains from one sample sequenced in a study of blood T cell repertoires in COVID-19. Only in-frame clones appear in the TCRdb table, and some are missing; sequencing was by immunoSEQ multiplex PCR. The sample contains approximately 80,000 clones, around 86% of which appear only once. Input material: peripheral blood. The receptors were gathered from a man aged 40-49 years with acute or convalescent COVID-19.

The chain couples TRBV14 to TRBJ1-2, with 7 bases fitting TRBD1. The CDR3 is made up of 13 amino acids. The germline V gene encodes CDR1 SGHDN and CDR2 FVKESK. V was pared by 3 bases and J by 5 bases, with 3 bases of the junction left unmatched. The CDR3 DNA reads TGTGCCAGCAGCCAGGGACAGACATATGGCTACACCTTC. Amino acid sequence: CASSQGQTYGYTF.

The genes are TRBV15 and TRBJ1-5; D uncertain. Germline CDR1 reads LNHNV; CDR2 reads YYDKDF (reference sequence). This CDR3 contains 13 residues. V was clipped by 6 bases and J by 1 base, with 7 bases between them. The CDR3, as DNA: TGTGCCACCAGGGGAGGGAGCAATCAGCCCCAGCATTTT. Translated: CATRGGSNQPQHF.

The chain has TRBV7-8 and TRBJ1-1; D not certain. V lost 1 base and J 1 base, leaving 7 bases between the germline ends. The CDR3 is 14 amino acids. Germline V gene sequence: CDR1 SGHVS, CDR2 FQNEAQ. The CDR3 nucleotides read TGTGCCAGCAGCTTAGTTTCAGGGAACACTGAAGCTTTCTTT. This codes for CASSLVSGNTEAFF.

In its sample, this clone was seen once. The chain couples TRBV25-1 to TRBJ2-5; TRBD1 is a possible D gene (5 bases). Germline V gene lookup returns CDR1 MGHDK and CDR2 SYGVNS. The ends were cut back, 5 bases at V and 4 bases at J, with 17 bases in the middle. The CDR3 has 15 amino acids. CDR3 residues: CASSRRAEAGETQYF. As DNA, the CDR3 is TGTGCCAGCAGTCGCAGGGCTGAAGCTGGAGAGACCCAGTACTTC.

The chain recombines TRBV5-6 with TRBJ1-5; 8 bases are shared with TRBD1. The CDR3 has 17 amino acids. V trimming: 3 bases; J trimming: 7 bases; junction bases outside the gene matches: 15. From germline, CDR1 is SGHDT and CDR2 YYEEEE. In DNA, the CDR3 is TGTGCCAGCAGCTCAGGAGGTCGGACAGGGAAAGGACAGCCCCAGCATTTT. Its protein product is CASSSGGRTGKGQPQHF.

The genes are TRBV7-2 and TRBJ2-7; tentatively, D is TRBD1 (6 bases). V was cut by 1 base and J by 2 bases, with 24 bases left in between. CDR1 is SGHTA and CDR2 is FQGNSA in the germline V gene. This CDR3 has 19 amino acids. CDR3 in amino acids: CASSLVGPSITGNTYEQYF. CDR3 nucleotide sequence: TGTGCCAGCAGCTTAGTCGGCCCCTCTATTACAGGGAACACCTACGAGCAGTACTTC.

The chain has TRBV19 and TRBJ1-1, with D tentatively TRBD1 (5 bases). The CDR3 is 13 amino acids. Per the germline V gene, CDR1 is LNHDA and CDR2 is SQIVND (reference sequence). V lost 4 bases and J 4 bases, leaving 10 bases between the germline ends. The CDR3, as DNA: TGTGCCAGTAGTAGCAGGGTTGGCACTGAAGCTTTCTTT. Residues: CASSSRVGTEAFF.

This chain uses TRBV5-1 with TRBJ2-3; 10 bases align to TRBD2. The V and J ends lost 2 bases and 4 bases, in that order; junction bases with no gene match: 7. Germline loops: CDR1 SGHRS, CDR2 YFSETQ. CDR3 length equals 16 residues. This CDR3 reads CASSFTSGGASDTQYF. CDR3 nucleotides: TGCGCCAGCAGCTTTACCAGCGGGGGGGCGTCAGATACGCAGTATTTT.

The CDR3 bases are TGTGCCAGCAGCCCCACCGGGACAGCATCAAATCAGCCCCAGCATTTT. Its translation is CASSPTGTASNQPQHF. The chain couples TRBV5-5 to TRBJ1-5; 7 nucleotides match TRBD1. With 4 bases clipped from V and 4 bases from J, the junction kept 11 bases outside the gene matches. This CDR3 spans 16 amino acids. Per the germline V gene, CDR1 is SGHKS and CDR2 is YYEKEE (reference sequence).

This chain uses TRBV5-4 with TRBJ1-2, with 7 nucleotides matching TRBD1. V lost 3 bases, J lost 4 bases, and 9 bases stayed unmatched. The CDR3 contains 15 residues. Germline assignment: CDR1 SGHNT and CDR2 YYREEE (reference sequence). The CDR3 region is CASSSGTDHLYGYTF. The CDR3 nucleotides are TGTGCCAGCAGCTCCGGGACAGACCACCTCTATGGCTACACCTTC.

For the CDR3, the DNA is TGTGCCACCCTGAAGACACCCGACACTGAAGCTTTCTTT. This translates into CATLKTPDTEAFF. V gene TRBV19 combines with J gene TRBJ1-1; D not certain. This CDR3 region has 13 residues. Trimming removed 10 bases from V and 3 bases from J, with 15 bases in between. Per germline, CDR1 LNHDA and CDR2 SQIVND (reference sequence).